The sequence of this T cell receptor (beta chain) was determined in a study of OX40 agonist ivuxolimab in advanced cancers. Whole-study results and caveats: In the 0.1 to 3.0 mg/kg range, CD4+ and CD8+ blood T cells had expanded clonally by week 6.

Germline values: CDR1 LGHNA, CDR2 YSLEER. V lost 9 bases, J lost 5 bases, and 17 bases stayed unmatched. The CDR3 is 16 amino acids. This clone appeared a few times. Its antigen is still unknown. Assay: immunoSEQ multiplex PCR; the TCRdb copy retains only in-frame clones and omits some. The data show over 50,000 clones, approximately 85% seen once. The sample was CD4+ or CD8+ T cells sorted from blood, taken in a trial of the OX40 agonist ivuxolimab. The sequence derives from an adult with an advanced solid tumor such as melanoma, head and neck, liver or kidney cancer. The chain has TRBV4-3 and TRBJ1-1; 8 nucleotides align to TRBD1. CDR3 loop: CASKPGGPLVSTEAFF. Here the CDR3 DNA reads TGCGCCAGTAAACCAGGGGGCCCACTAGTCAGTACTGAAGCTTTCTTT.